This T cell receptor beta chain was documented in a study of spatial heterogeneity in lung cancer. As for the study in general: When follow-up PBMC samples existed, they were sequenced (at a median of about two years after resection).

The ends were cut back, 3 bases at V and 1 base at J, with 7 bases in the middle. This CDR3 is built from 14 residues. Time point given: blood at routine non-recurrence follow-up after resection. This clonotype was counted at least ten times. TCRdb reprocessed the 5' RACE reads with MiXCR, giving one entry per CDR3 protein. The table shows about 11,000 distinct CDR3 sequences, with around a tenth occurring only once. This receptor was identified in a female donor with early-stage non-small cell lung cancer. Sequenced here: PBMCs, sampled at follow-up. The chain couples TRBV12-3 or TRBV12-4 to TRBJ2-1, with D perhaps TRBD1 (6 bases). The CDR3 spells CASSLGASYNEQFF. In DNA form, the CDR3 reads TGTGCCAGCAGTTTGGGGGCATCCTACAATGAGCAGTTCTTC.